This TCR beta chain was profiled in a study of T cell changes during pregnancy in multiple sclerosis. V was cut by 5 bases and J by 0 bases, with 15 bases left in between. The CDR3 totals 16 residues. Germline CDR1 MNHEY, CDR2 SMNVEV (reference sequence). Some clones are missing from TCRdb's copy, which holds only in-frame ones; the method was immunoSEQ multiplex PCR. Of tens of thousands of clones in the sample, 90% were seen once. This clonotype was sampled from a female donor in good health, enrolled as a control in a pregnancy study. The chain has TRBV27 and TRBJ2-3; possible D gene TRBD2, 5 bases. Material: peripheral blood, obtained in the third trimester of pregnancy. As DNA, the CDR3 is TGTGCCAGCAGTCCATCCTTGCGGGCGAGCACAGATACGCAGTATTTT. Translated, it gives CASSPSLRASTDTQYF.